This T cell receptor (beta chain) was observed in a study of PD-1 blockade in mismatch repair-deficient tumors. PCR or immunohistochemistry showed mismatch repair deficiency in every enrolled patient. A few pembrolizumab responders had their TCRs sequenced. Assay used: immunoSEQ multiplex PCR; TCRdb lists only in-frame clones, some missing. The sample contains about 100,000 clones, approximately 83% of which appear only once. This CDR3 is 14 amino acids long. V shed 3 bases and J 3 bases; nucleotides not matched to a gene: 4. Germline V gene lookup returns CDR1 SGHTA and CDR2 FQGTGA. The TCR originated in an adult with mismatch repair-deficient cancer. The gene calls are TRBV7-3 and TRBJ1-1, with 7 bases aligning to TRBD1. The material sequenced was peripheral blood, taken 35 to 37 weeks after starting pembrolizumab. In DNA form, the CDR3 reads TGTGCCAGCAGCTTTGCAGGGGGTGACACTGAAGCTTTCTTT. Protein sequence: CASSFAGGDTEAFF.